A single sample gave rise to the 2 T cell receptor beta chains below, sequenced in a study of T cell responses to AZD1222 COVID-19 vaccine. Generated by immunoSEQ multiplex PCR, the TCRdb table keeps only in-frame clones and is missing some. The data contain 130,000 or so clones, around 90% of them singletons. Sample: peripheral blood, taken 28 days after the second dose of the MenACWY control vaccine. The receptors come from an adult who received the MenACWY meningococcal vaccine as a control.

The rearrangement links TRBV11-2 to TRBJ1-1; D not resolved. V was pared by 0 bases and J by 4 bases, with 9 bases between. CDR3 length: 14 amino acids. Germline assignment: CDR1 SGHAT and CDR2 FQNNGV. DNA for the CDR3: TGTGCCAGCAGCTTAGATTGGGGTACCACTGAAGCTTTCTTT. This sequence encodes CASSLDWGTTEAFF.

The gene calls are TRBV28 and TRBJ1-5; possibly TRBD1 for D (5 bases). V was clipped by 3 bases and J by 6 bases, with 12 bases between them. Germline V CDR1 and CDR2: MDHEN, SYDVKM. The CDR3 has 14 amino acids. The CDR3 bases are TGTGCCAGCAGTTTGGGGACGAGGTTTCAGCCCCAGCATTTT. This translates into CASSLGTRFQPQHF.